One sample yielded the 23 T cell receptor beta chains listed below, sequenced in a study of cytomegalovirus exposure and HLA in healthy donors. The PCR used 60 Vbeta and 13 Jbeta primers. The method was immunoSEQ multiplex PCR; TCRdb's version includes in-frame clones alone and lacks a portion of them. Among a few hundred thousand clones listed, approximately 80% were seen once. Sample: PBMCs. These receptors originate from a girl aged 2 to 10 in good health and CMV-seronegative.

The chain has TRBV7-8 and TRBJ2-7, with 7 bases identical to TRBD1. Germline V gene data show CDR1 as SGHVS and CDR2 as FQNEAQ. The ends lost 0 bases at V and 1 base at J; junction bases unmatched: 3. The CDR3 runs to 15 residues. As DNA, the CDR3 is TGTGCCAGCAGCTTAGCGGCGACAGGGTCCTACGAGCAGTACTTC. Its translation: CASSLAATGSYEQYF.

About this clone itself: The sample contains more than one DNA sequence encoding this CDR3. The chain combines TRBV28 with TRBJ1-4, with a weak D call TRBD1 (5 bases). This CDR3 is 14 amino acids long. Trimming stripped 3 bases from V and 5 bases from J, with 10 bases between. The germline CDR1 and CDR2 sequences are MDHEN and SYDVKM. The CDR3 DNA follows: TGTGCCAGCAGTTTGGGGCAAAGCAATGAAAAACTGTTTTTT. Its translation is CASSLGQSNEKLFF.

This clone turned up a few times. The chain links TRBV7-9 to TRBJ1-3; perhaps TRBD1 as D (6 bases). With 3 bases removed from V and 5 bases from J, the gap between germline ends came to 11 bases. Germline V gene sequence: CDR1 SEHNR, CDR2 FQNEAQ (reference sequence). This CDR3 has 14 residues. The CDR3 DNA reads TGTGCCAGCAGCTTGGAGGACAGCAGAAACACCATATATTTT. It translates to CASSLEDSRNTIYF.

The chain employs TRBV30 and TRBJ1-2, with 9 nucleotides matching TRBD1. Germline assignment: CDR1 GTSNPN and CDR2 SVGIG (reference sequence). This CDR3 spans 13 amino acids. With V trimmed by 7 bases and J by 0 bases, 3 bases remained unmatched. The CDR3, as DNA: TGTGCCTCCGGGACAGGGACTAACTATGGCTACACCTTC. Amino acid sequence: CASGTGTNYGYTF.

This clone was seen only once. One junction end does not reproduce the germline sequence, and a read error may be involved. The chain employs TRBV5-1 and TRBJ2-5, with D perhaps matching TRBD1 (6 bases). CDR1 and CDR2 (germline): SGHRS, YFSETQ. This CDR3 is built from 16 residues. For the CDR3, the DNA is TGCGCCAACAGCGTAGGACAGTCGATTAGTGGGGAGACCCAGTACTTC. Encoded protein: CANSVGQSISGETQYF. Full variable domain (outside the CDR3, taken from reference TRBV5-1 and TRBJ2-5): KAGVTQTPRYLIKTRGQQVTLSCSPISGHRSVSWYQQTPGQGLQFLFEYFSETQRNKGNFPGRFSGRQFSNSRSEMNVSTLELGDSALYLCANSVGQSISGETQYFGPGTRLLVL.

This clone was observed a handful of times. The chain couples TRBV7-2 to TRBJ2-5; no clear D gene. This CDR3 has 12 residues. The V gene lost 0 bases and the J gene lost 5 bases, with 4 bases spanning the gap. In germline, CDR1 is SGHTA, CDR2 FQGNSA. This CDR3 reads CASSLAQETQYF. CDR3 nucleotide sequence: TGTGCCAGCAGCTTAGCTCAGGAGACCCAGTACTTC.

The chain uses TRBV6-1 and TRBJ1-2; tentatively, D is TRBD1 (6 bases). Germline lookup yields CDR1 MNHNS and CDR2 SASEGT. This CDR3 is built from 13 residues. Trimming stripped 6 bases from V and 4 bases from J, with 12 bases between. CDR3 nucleotide sequence: TGTGCCAGCAGGGACTCCAGGGGCTATGGCTACACCTTC. Protein product: CASRDSRGYGYTF.

This rearrangement joins TRBV6-1 to TRBJ2-5, with 9 bases identical to TRBD1. The CDR3 loop spans 14 amino acids. The V gene's germline CDR1 is MNHNS and CDR2 SASEGT. V shed 6 bases and J 5 bases; nucleotides not matched to a gene: 7. As DNA, the CDR3 is TGTGCCAGCAGCCTACAGGGGGCGCTGGAGACCCAGTACTTC. It encodes CASSLQGALETQYF.

The chain has TRBV7-9 and TRBJ2-5; no definite D call. CDR3 size: 14 residues. Trimming removed 2 bases at V and 3 bases at J, with 10 bases between. The germline gives CDR1 SEHNR, CDR2 FQNEAQ (reference sequence). The CDR3 is CASSLLPGEETQYF. CDR3 nucleotides: TGTGCCAGCAGCTTACTGCCCGGAGAAGAGACCCAGTACTTC.

V gene TRBV7-9 combines with J gene TRBJ1-5; tentatively, D is TRBD1 (6 bases). The germline gives CDR1 SEHNR, CDR2 FQNEAQ (reference sequence). V was cut by 1 base and J by 4 bases, with 8 bases left in between. CDR3 length: 14 residues. CDR3 region: CASSLEGGNQPQHF. The CDR3 DNA follows: TGTGCCAGCAGCTTAGAAGGGGGAAATCAGCCCCAGCATTTT.

Worth noting for this clone: The same CDR3 is also encoded by other DNA sequences in this sample. The gene calls are TRBV9 and TRBJ1-2; 8 bases match TRBD1. V lost 4 bases, J lost 4 bases, and 6 bases stayed unmatched. Germline loops: CDR1 SGDLS, CDR2 YYNGEE. The length of the CDR3 is 14 residues. In DNA, the CDR3 is TGTGCCAGCAGCTCACCGGGGACAGGCTATGGCTACACCTTC. It codes for CASSSPGTGYGYTF.

This clone showed up just a few times. This chain connects TRBV7-9 to TRBJ2-7; TRBD1 matches 8 bases. Germline trimming cut 8 bases from V and 5 bases from J; bases unmatched to any gene: 8. CDR1 and CDR2 (germline): SEHNR, FQNEAQ (reference sequence). CDR3 length: 13 amino acids. The CDR3 DNA reads as TGTGCCAGCGGGGCGGGACAGGTCAACGAGCAGTACTTC. It encodes CASGAGQVNEQYF.

A word on this clone: The sample holds other DNA sequences that translate to the same CDR3. V gene TRBV28 combines with J gene TRBJ2-7; D not certain. This CDR3 comprises 12 residues. V was pared by 3 bases and J by 4 bases, with 7 bases between. Germline assignment: CDR1 MDHEN and CDR2 SYDVKM. CDR3 DNA sequence: TGTGCCAGCAGTTTCTCGCGATACGAGCAGTACTTC. Translated: CASSFSRYEQYF.

The chain has TRBV10-1 and TRBJ1-6, with 10 bases identical to TRBD1. This CDR3 contains 20 residues. Germline assignment: CDR1 WNHNN and CDR2 SYGVQD (reference sequence). V was clipped by 6 bases and J by 7 bases; unmatched bases: 21. The CDR3 coding sequence is TGCGCCAGCAGAATTATGGGACAGGGGACGAAGTACCCCCGAAATTCACCCCTCCACTTT. Residues: CASRIMGQGTKYPRNSPLHF.

The rearrangement links TRBV28 to TRBJ1-1; TRBD1 might be the D (6 bases). CDR1 is MDHEN and CDR2 is SYDVKM in the germline V gene. This CDR3 comprises 15 residues. The V end lost 11 bases, the J end lost 6 bases, and 25 bases lay between the germline ends. CDR3 loop: CARTPTGVAPAEAFF. As DNA, the CDR3 is TGTGCCCGCACCCCGACAGGCGTGGCCCCCGCTGAAGCTTTCTTT. Supplemented by reference TRBV28 and TRBJ1-1, the full variable domain reads DVKVTQSSRYLVKRTGEKVFLECVQDMDHENMFWYRQDPGLGLRLIYFSYDVKMKEKGDIPEGYSVSREKKERFSLILESASTNQTSMYLCARTPTGVAPAEAFFGQGTRLTVV.

This clone was counted a few times. The chain recombines TRBV28 with TRBJ1-4; D uncertain. The V and J ends lost 5 bases and 7 bases respectively, with 11 bases between them. In germline, CDR1 is MDHEN, CDR2 SYDVKM. CDR3 length: 13 amino acids. CDR3 amino acids: CASSRTTGEKLFF. CDR3 nucleotides: TGTGCCAGCAGTAGAACGACGGGTGAAAAACTGTTTTTT.

The chain combines TRBV29-1 with TRBJ1-5, with TRBD1 matching over 7 bases. Looked up from germline, CDR1 is SQVTM and CDR2 is ANQGSEA. Trimming cost V 4 bases and J 0 bases; bases outside gene matches: 12. This CDR3 region has 17 residues. The CDR3 loop is CSVVWGTEFYSNQPQHF. The DNA of the CDR3 is TGCAGCGTTGTCTGGGGGACAGAGTTTTATAGCAATCAGCCCCAGCATTTT.

The chain recombines TRBV9 with TRBJ2-3; 7 bases align to TRBD2. The CDR3 runs 18 residues. With 0 bases clipped from V and 2 bases from J, the junction kept 12 bases outside the gene matches. Germline assignment: CDR1 SGDLS and CDR2 YYNGEE. The CDR3 loop reads CASSVAVRGGRDTDTQYF. Here the CDR3 DNA reads TGTGCCAGCAGCGTAGCGGTTCGGGGCGGGAGAGACACAGATACGCAGTATTTT.

The sample holds one count of this clone. V usage is TRBV7-3 and J usage is TRBJ2-7; TRBD1 matches 7 bases. The CDR3 sequence is 13 residues long. V gave up 5 bases and J gave up 1 base; unmatched junction bases: 2. CDR1 and CDR2 from the germline V gene are SGHTA and FQGTGA. Written as DNA, the CDR3 is TGTGCCAGCAGCCGACAGGGATCCTACGAGCAGTACTTC. Its translation: CASSRQGSYEQYF.

This clone turned up a few times. The chain joins TRBV4-2 to TRBJ2-1; maybe TRBD2 (5 bases). Deletions cut 0 bases from V and 8 bases from J, with 11 bases between. This CDR3 contains 14 residues. Germline values: CDR1 LGHNA, CDR2 YNFKEQ. The CDR3 region is CASSQDLGSDEQFF. In DNA, the CDR3 is TGTGCCAGCAGCCAAGATCTGGGGAGCGATGAGCAGTTCTTC.

This clone was detected once. This chain links TRBV2 with TRBJ1-3; D call uncertain. Between the trimmed V and J ends, which lost 6 bases and 8 bases, there was a span of 11 bases. The CDR3 contains 12 residues. CDR1 is SNHLY and CDR2 is FYNNEI in the germline V gene. The CDR3 DNA reads TGTGCCAGCAGAAGGCTAGTGGACACCATATATTTT. Protein product: CASRRLVDTIYF.

The chain joins TRBV6-5 to TRBJ1-4; a weak D match, TRBD1 (6 bases). Germline V lookup: CDR1 MNHEY, CDR2 SVGAGI. The CDR3 runs 15 residues. Trimming took off 0 bases at V and 5 bases at J, with 10 bases between the two ends. The CDR3 nucleotides are TGTGCCAGCAGTTACTCGAGGGACAAGAATGAAAAACTGTTTTTT. This gives the protein CASSYSRDKNEKLFF.

V gene TRBV6-5 combines with J gene TRBJ1-6; D might be TRBD1 (5 bases). The germline gives CDR1 MNHEY, CDR2 SVGAGI. Trimming pared 3 bases from V and 7 bases from J, leaving 10 bases between. This CDR3 is built from 14 residues. The CDR3 reads CASSYGARNSPLHF. Here the CDR3 DNA reads TGTGCCAGCAGTTATGGGGCGAGGAATTCACCCCTCCACTTT.